The rows below give T cell receptor beta chains drawn from one sample of a study of shared clonotypes between healthy human individuals. Produced via immunoSEQ multiplex PCR; TCRdb's table is partial and in-frame only. The data contain about 2 million clones, roughly 94% of them singletons. The sequenced material came from naive CD4+ T cells sorted from blood. These receptors were taken from a man younger than 35 in good health. Both conserved end residues are part of each CDR3. A D gene is named only where the DNA matches it firmly. Rows give clone size only sometimes, using once, few, many, or a class for an expanded clone.

V gene: TRBV20-1; D gene: TRBD1; J gene: TRBJ2-7; clone size: -; CDR3 protein: CSANRGEQYF; CDR3 DNA: TGCAGTGCTAACAGGGGTGAGCAGTACTTC
V gene: TRBV6-1; D gene: -; J gene: TRBJ2-1; clone size: once; CDR3 protein: CASSADFSYNEQFF; CDR3 DNA: TGTGCCAGCAGTGCCGACTTCTCCTACAATGAGCAGTTCTTC
V gene: TRBV6-5; D gene: -; J gene: TRBJ2-7; clone size: once; CDR3 protein: CASSRQGTGSYEQYF; CDR3 DNA: TGTGCCAGCAGTCGGCAGGGGACGGGTTCCTACGAGCAGTACTTC
V gene: TRBV6-5; D gene: -; J gene: TRBJ2-3; clone size: -; CDR3 protein: CASSYSATTDTQYF; CDR3 DNA: TGTGCCAGCAGTTACTCGGCCACCACAGATACGCAGTATTTT
V gene: TRBV6-1; D gene: -; J gene: TRBJ1-6; clone size: -; CDR3 protein: CASSEVYGGGTYNSPLHF; CDR3 DNA: TGTGCCAGCAGTGAAGTTTACGGGGGGGGGACCTATAATTCACCCCTCCACTTT
V gene: TRBV11-3; D gene: -; J gene: TRBJ1-5; clone size: -; CDR3 protein: CASSFPRHDSNQPQHF; CDR3 DNA: TGTGCCAGCAGCTTTCCCAGGCATGACAGCAATCAGCCCCAGCATTTT
V gene: TRBV27; D gene: TRBD1; J gene: TRBJ2-7; clone size: -; CDR3 protein: CASSLYRGPYEQYF; CDR3 DNA: TGTGCCAGCAGTTTATACAGGGGCCCCTACGAGCAGTACTTC
V gene: TRBV10-3; D gene: -; J gene: TRBJ1-6; clone size: -; CDR3 protein: CAISEEGTYNSPLHF; CDR3 DNA: TGTGCCATCAGTGAAGAGGGCACCTACAATTCACCCCTCCACTTT
V gene: TRBV19; D gene: -; J gene: TRBJ1-3; clone size: -; CDR3 protein: CASSISLVRSSGNTIYF; CDR3 DNA: TGTGCCAGTAGTATATCCTTGGTCCGGAGCTCTGGAAACACCATATATTTT
V gene: TRBV2; D gene: -; J gene: TRBJ1-2; clone size: -; CDR3 protein: CASSEQDYGYTF; CDR3 DNA: TGTGCCAGCAGTGAACAGGACTATGGCTACACCTTC
V gene: TRBV28; D gene: -; J gene: TRBJ2-7; clone size: -; CDR3 protein: CASSSPGSNFAYEQYF; CDR3 DNA: TGTGCCAGCAGTTCGCCCGGGTCCAATTTTGCCTACGAGCAGTACTTC
V gene: TRBV5-1; D gene: TRBD1; J gene: TRBJ1-2; clone size: -; CDR3 protein: CASSLTGADHSGYTF; CDR3 DNA: TGCGCCAGCAGCTTGACAGGGGCGGACCACTCTGGCTACACCTTC
V gene: TRBV25-1; D gene: TRBD1; J gene: TRBJ2-7; clone size: -; CDR3 protein: CASSVPGQGSEQYF; CDR3 DNA: TGTGCCAGCAGTGTCCCGGGACAGGGCTCCGAGCAGTACTTC
V gene: TRBV5-4; D gene: -; J gene: TRBJ2-7; clone size: -; CDR3 protein: CASSLERLQSYEQYF; CDR3 DNA: TGTGCCAGCAGCTTGGAGCGGCTCCAGTCCTACGAGCAGTACTTC
V gene: TRBV18; D gene: TRBD1; J gene: TRBJ1-6; clone size: -; CDR3 protein: CASSSIQGLDSPLHF; CDR3 DNA: TGTGCCAGCTCATCCATACAGGGGTTAGACTCACCCCTCCACTTT
V gene: TRBV23-1; D gene: -; J gene: TRBJ1-5; clone size: -; CDR3 protein: CASSRENSNQPQHF; CDR3 DNA: TGCGCCAGCAGTCGAGAGAATAGCAATCAGCCCCAGCATTTT
V gene: TRBV5-1; D gene: -; J gene: TRBJ1-6; clone size: -; CDR3 protein: CASSLDMRVSPLHF; CDR3 DNA: TGCGCCAGCAGCTTAGACATGCGGGTATCGCCCCTCCACTTT
V gene: TRBV2; D gene: -; J gene: TRBJ1-4; clone size: once; CDR3 protein: CASSETGSTNEKLFF; CDR3 DNA: TGTGCCAGCAGTGAAACAGGGTCAACTAATGAAAAACTGTTTTTT
V gene: TRBV5-4; D gene: -; J gene: TRBJ1-6; clone size: -; CDR3 protein: CASSLVAQRDSPLHF; CDR3 DNA: TGTGCCAGCAGCTTGGTGGCCCAAAGGGATTCACCCCTCCACTTT
V gene: TRBV6-1; D gene: TRBD2; J gene: TRBJ2-7; clone size: -; CDR3 protein: CASSTGLAGGREQYF; CDR3 DNA: TGTGCCAGCAGTACCGGACTAGCGGGGGGCAGGGAGCAGTACTTC
V gene: TRBV10-3; D gene: TRBD2; J gene: TRBJ2-5; clone size: -; CDR3 protein: CAIRSSGETQYF; CDR3 DNA: TGTGCCATCAGGTCTAGCGGCGAGACCCAGTACTTC
V gene: TRBV25-1; D gene: -; J gene: TRBJ1-1; clone size: -; CDR3 protein: CASSEEGRPPEAFF; CDR3 DNA: TGTGCCAGCAGTGAAGAGGGTAGGCCTCCTGAAGCTTTCTTT
V gene: TRBV9; D gene: -; J gene: TRBJ1-2; clone size: once; CDR3 protein: CASSVVEGYGYTF; CDR3 DNA: TGTGCCAGCAGCGTAGTCGAGGGGTATGGCTACACCTTC
V gene: TRBV4-1; D gene: TRBD1; J gene: TRBJ1-2; clone size: -; CDR3 protein: CASTPPGQGYGYTF; CDR3 DNA: TGCGCCAGCACACCGCCGGGACAGGGATATGGCTACACCTTC
V gene: TRBV15; D gene: -; J gene: TRBJ1-6; clone size: -; CDR3 protein: CATSRDSPSNSPLHF; CDR3 DNA: TGTGCCACCAGCAGAGACAGCCCATCTAATTCACCCCTCCACTTT
V gene: TRBV15; D gene: -; J gene: TRBJ2-1; clone size: once; CDR3 protein: CATRLGTRRFF; CDR3 DNA: TGTGCCACCCGCCTTGGCACAAGACGGTTCTTC
V gene: TRBV11-2; D gene: -; J gene: TRBJ2-7; clone size: -; CDR3 protein: CASSQRAQGTYEQYF; CDR3 DNA: TGTGCCAGCAGCCAAAGGGCCCAGGGCACCTACGAGCAGTACTTC
V gene: TRBV21-1; D gene: -; J gene: TRBJ2-7; clone size: -; CDR3 protein: CASSKGQGVCYEQYF; CDR3 DNA: TGTGCCAGCAGCAAGGGACAGGGGGTTTGCTACGAGCAGTACTTC
V gene: TRBV5-1; D gene: TRBD1; J gene: TRBJ2-7; clone size: -; CDR3 protein: CASRRTGGITYEQYF; CDR3 DNA: TGCGCCAGCAGGCGGACAGGGGGGATTACGTACGAGCAGTACTTC
V gene: TRBV6-5; D gene: -; J gene: TRBJ2-7; clone size: -; CDR3 protein: CASSLGGASYEQYF; CDR3 DNA: TGTGCCAGCAGTCTGGGGGGTGCCTCCTACGAGCAGTACTTC
V gene: TRBV7-9; D gene: -; J gene: TRBJ2-7; clone size: many; CDR3 protein: CASSLIGSEQYF; CDR3 DNA: TGTGCCAGCAGCTTAATTGGTAGTGAGCAGTACTTC
V gene: TRBV29-1; D gene: -; J gene: TRBJ2-3; clone size: -; CDR3 protein: CSVDGLISGGTDTQYF; CDR3 DNA: TGCAGCGTTGATGGTTTGATCTCGGGCGGCACAGATACGCAGTATTTT
V gene: TRBV29-1; D gene: TRBD1; J gene: TRBJ1-6; clone size: -; CDR3 protein: CSVERGQTNSPLHF; CDR3 DNA: TGCAGCGTTGAACGGGGACAGACTAATTCACCCCTCCACTTT
V gene: TRBV10-2; D gene: TRBD1; J gene: TRBJ2-7; clone size: -; CDR3 protein: CASYSPGTGSYEQYF; CDR3 DNA: TGCGCCAGCTATTCCCCAGGGACAGGGTCCTACGAGCAGTACTTC
V gene: TRBV30; D gene: TRBD2; J gene: TRBJ2-1; clone size: -; CDR3 protein: CAWSLLAGGGNEQFF; CDR3 DNA: TGTGCCTGGAGCCTCCTAGCGGGAGGTGGGAATGAGCAGTTCTTC
V gene: TRBV7-9; D gene: -; J gene: TRBJ2-5; clone size: -; CDR3 protein: CASSLGAAGAETQYF; CDR3 DNA: TGTGCCAGCAGCTTAGGGGCGGCAGGGGCGGAGACCCAGTACTTC
V gene: TRBV7-9; D gene: -; J gene: TRBJ2-2; clone size: -; CDR3 protein: CASSVTGRATGELFF; CDR3 DNA: TGTGCCAGCAGCGTTACGGGGCGCGCCACCGGGGAGCTGTTTTTT